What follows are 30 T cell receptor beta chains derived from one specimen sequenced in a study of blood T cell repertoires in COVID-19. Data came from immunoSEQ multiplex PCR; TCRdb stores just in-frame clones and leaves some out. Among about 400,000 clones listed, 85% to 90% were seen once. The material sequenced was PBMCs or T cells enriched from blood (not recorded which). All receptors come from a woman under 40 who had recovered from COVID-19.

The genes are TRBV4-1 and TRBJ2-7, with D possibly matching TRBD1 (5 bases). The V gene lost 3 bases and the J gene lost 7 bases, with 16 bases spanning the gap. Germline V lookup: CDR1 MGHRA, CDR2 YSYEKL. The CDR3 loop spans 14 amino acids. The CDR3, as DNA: TGCGCCAGCAGCCAGGACAAGTATCTTGGGGAGCAGTACTTC. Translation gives CASSQDKYLGEQYF.

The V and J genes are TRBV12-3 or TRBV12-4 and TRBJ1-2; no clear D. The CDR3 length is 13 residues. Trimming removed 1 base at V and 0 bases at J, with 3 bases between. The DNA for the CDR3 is TGTGCCAGCAGTTTAGTCTCTAACTATGGCTACACCTTC. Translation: CASSLVSNYGYTF.

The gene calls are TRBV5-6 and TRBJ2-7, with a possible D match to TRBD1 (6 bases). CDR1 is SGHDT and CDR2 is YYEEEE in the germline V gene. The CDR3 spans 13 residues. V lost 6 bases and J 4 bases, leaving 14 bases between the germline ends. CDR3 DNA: TGTGCCAGCACACAGGGAATCCTTTACGAGCAGTACTTC. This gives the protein CASTQGILYEQYF.

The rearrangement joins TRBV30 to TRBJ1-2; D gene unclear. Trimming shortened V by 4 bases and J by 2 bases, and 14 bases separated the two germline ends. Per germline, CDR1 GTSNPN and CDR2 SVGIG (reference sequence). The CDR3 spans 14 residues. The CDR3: CAWTADTQNYGYTF. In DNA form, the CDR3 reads TGTGCCTGGACTGCTGACACCCAAAACTATGGCTACACCTTC.

The CDR3 nucleotides read TGTGCCAGCAGCCCCAACCTGACCCAGCCAGGGGAGACCCAGTACTTC. Residues: CASSPNLTQPGETQYF. The chain carries TRBV11-2 and TRBJ2-5; the D gene is possibly TRBD1 (5 bases). CDR3 length: 16 residues. V lost 5 bases, J lost 5 bases, and 21 bases lay in between. Germline V gene sequence: CDR1 SGHAT, CDR2 FQNNGV.

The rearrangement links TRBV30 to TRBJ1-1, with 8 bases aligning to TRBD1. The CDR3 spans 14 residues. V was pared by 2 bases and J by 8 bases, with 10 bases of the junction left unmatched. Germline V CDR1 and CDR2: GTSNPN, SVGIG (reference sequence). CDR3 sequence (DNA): TGTGCCTGGAGTTTCAGGGGGCGAAGGAGGGAAGCTTTCTTT. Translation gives CAWSFRGRRREAFF.

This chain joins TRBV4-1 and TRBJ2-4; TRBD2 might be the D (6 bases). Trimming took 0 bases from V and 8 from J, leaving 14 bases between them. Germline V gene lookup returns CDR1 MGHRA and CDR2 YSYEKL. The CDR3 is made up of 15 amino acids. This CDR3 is CASSQDHGGDDIQYF. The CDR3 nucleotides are TGCGCCAGCAGCCAAGATCATGGAGGGGACGACATTCAGTACTTC.

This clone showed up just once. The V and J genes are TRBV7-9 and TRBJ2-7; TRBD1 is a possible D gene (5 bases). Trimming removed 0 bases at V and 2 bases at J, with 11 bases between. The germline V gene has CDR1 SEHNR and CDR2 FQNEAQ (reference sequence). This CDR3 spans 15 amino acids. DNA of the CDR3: TGTGCCAGCAGCTTAGCACAGGCTCGAACCTACGAGCAGTACTTC. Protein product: CASSLAQARTYEQYF.

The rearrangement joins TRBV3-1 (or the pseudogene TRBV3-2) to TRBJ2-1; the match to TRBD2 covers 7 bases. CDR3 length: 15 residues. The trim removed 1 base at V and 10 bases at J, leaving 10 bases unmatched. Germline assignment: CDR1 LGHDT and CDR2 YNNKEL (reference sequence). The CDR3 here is CASSQAYRLAYEQFF. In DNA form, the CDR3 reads TGTGCCAGCAGCCAAGCCTATCGACTAGCTTACGAGCAGTTCTTC.

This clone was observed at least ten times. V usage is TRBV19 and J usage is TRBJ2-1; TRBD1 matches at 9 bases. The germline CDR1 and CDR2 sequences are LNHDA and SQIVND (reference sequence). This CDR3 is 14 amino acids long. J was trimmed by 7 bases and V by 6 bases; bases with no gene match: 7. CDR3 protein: CASREMGQGNEQFF. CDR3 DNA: TGTGCCAGTAGAGAAATGGGACAGGGAAATGAGCAGTTCTTC.

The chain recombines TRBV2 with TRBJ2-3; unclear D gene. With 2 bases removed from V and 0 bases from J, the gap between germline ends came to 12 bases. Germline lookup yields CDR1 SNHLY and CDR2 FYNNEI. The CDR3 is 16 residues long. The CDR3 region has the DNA TGTGCCAGCAGTGAACTACAGAGTGCTAGCACAGATACGCAGTATTTT. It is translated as CASSELQSASTDTQYF. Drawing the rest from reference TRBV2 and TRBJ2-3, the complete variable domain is EPEVTQTPSHQVTQMGQEVILRCVPISNHLYFYWYRQILGQKVEFLVSFYNNEISEKSEIFDDQFSVERPDGSNFTLKIRSTKLEDSAMYFCASSELQSASTDTQYFGPGTRLTVL.

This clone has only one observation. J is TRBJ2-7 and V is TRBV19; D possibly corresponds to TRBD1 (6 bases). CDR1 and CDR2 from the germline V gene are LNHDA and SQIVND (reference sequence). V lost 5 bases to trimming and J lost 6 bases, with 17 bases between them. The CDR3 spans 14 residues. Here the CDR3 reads CASSSPGTLTEQYF. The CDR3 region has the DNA TGTGCCAGTAGTTCCCCCGGGACATTAACCGAGCAGTACTTC.

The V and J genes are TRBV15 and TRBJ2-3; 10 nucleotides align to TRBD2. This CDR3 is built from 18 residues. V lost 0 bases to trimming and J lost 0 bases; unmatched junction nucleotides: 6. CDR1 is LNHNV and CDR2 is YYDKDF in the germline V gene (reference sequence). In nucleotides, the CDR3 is TGTGCCACCAGCAGAGAACTAGCGGGAAGTGCTAGCACAGATACGCAGTATTTT. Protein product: CATSRELAGSASTDTQYF.

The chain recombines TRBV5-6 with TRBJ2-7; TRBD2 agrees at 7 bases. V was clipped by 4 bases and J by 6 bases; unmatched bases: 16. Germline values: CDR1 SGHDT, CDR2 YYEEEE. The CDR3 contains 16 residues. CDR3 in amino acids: CASSPSAGRASIEQYF. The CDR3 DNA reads TGTGCCAGCAGCCCGAGTGCGGGGAGGGCCTCGATCGAGCAGTACTTC. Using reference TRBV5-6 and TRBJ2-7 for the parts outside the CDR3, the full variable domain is DAGVTQSPTHLIKTRGQQVTLRCSPKSGHDTVSWYQQALGQGPQFIFQYYEEEERQRGNFPDRFSGHQFPNYSSELNVNALLLGDSALYLCASSPSAGRASIEQYFGPGTRLTVT.

The CDR3 reads CASRRQGNGNQPQHF. CDR3 in DNA: TGTGCCAGCAGACGACAGGGGAACGGCAATCAGCCCCAGCATTTT. The chain carries TRBV6-5 and TRBJ1-5; 8 nucleotides agree with TRBD1. The CDR3 has 15 residues. Germline CDR1 MNHEY, CDR2 SVGAGI. The V gene end was trimmed by 6 bases and the J gene end by 2 bases; junction bases not matched to a gene: 6.

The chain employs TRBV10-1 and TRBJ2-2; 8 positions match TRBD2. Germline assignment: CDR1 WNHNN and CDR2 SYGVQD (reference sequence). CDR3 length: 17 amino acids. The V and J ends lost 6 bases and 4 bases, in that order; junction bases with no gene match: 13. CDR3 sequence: CASSITSAGVGTGELFF. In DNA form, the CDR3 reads TGCGCCAGCAGCATCACCTCAGCGGGAGTGGGCACCGGGGAGCTGTTTTTT.

The CDR3 is CATSDGGGNSYEQYF. The DNA of the CDR3 is TGTGCCACCAGTGATGGGGGGGGAAACTCCTACGAGCAGTACTTC. V is TRBV24-1 and J is TRBJ2-7, with 7 nucleotides matching TRBD2. There are 15 residues in the CDR3. Germline values: CDR1 KGHDR, CDR2 SFDVKD. With V trimmed by 3 bases and J by 0 bases, 4 bases remained unmatched.

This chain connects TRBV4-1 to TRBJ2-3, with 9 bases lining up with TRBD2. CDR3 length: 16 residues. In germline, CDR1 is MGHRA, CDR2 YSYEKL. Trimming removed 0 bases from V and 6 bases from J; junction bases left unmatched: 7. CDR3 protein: CASSQETSGGPDTQYF. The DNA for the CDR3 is TGCGCCAGCAGCCAAGAAACGAGCGGGGGGCCCGATACGCAGTATTTT.

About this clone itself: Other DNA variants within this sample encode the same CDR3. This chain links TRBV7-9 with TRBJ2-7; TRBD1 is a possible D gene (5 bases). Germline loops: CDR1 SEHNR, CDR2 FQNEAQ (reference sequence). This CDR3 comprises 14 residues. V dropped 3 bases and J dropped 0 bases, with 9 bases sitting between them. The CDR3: CASSLGRSSYEQYF. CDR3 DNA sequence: TGTGCCAGCAGCTTGGGGCGCTCCTCCTACGAGCAGTACTTC.

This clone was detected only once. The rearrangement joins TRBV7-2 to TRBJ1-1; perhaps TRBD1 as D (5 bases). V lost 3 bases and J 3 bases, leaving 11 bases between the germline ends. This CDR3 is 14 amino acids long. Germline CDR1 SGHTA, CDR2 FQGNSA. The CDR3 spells CASSFQGWDTEAFF. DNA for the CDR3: TGTGCCAGCAGCTTCCAGGGATGGGACACTGAAGCTTTCTTT.

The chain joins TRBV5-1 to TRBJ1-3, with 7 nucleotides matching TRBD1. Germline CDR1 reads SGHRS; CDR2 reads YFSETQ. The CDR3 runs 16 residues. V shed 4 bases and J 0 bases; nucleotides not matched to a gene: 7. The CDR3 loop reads CASSKDREHSGNTIYF. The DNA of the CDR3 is TGCGCCAGCAGCAAAGACAGGGAGCACTCTGGAAACACCATATATTTT.

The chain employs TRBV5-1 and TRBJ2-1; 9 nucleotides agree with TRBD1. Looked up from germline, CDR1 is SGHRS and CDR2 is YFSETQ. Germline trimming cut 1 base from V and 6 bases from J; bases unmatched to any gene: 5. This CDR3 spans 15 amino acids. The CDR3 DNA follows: TGCGCCAGCAGCTTGTCGGGACAGGGTTCCAATGAGCAGTTCTTC. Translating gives CASSLSGQGSNEQFF.

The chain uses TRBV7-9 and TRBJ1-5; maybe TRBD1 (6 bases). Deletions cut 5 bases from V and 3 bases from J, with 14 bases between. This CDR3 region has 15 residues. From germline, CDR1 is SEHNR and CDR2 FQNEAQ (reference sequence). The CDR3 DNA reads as TGTGCCAGCAGCGGATCAGGACAGAACAATCAGCCCCAGCATTTT. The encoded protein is CASSGSGQNNQPQHF.

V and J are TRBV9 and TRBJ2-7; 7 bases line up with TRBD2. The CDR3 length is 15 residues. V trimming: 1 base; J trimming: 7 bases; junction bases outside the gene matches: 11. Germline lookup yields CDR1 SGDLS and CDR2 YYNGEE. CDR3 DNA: TGTGCCAGCAGCGTAAGCGGGACCTATCATGGGGAGCAGTACTTC. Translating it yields CASSVSGTYHGEQYF.

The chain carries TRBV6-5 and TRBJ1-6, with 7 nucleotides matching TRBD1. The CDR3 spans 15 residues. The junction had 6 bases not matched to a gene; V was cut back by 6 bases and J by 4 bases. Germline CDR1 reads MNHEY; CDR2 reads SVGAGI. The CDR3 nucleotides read TGTGCCAGCAGCCCCGAGGGACAGTATAATTCACCCCTCCACTTT. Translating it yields CASSPEGQYNSPLHF.

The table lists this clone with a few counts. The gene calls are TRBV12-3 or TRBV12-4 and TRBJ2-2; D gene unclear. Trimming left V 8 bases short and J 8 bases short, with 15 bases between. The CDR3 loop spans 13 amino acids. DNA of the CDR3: TGTGCCAGCCTGTCAGAAGTTCGTGGGGAGCTGTTTTTT. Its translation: CASLSEVRGELFF.

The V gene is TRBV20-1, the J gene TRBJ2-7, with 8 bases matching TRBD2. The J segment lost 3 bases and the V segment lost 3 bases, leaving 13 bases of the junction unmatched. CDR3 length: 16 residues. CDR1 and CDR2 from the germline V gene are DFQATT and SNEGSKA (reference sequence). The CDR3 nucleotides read TGCAGTGCTAGTGAACCCGGACTAGCCAACATCTACGAGCAGTACTTC. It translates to CSASEPGLANIYEQYF.

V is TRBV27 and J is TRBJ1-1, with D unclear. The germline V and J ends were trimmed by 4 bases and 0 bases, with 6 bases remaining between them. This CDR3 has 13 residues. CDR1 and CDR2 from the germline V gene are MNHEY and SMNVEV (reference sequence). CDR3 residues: CASSYGMNTEAFF. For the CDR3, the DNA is TGTGCCAGCAGTTACGGGATGAACACTGAAGCTTTCTTT.

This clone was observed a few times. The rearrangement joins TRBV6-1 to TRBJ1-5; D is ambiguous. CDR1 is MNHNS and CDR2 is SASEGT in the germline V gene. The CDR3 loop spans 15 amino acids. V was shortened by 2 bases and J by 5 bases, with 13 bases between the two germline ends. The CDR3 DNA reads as TGTGCCAGCAGTGAAATCTTGCAGTTTCATCAGCCCCAGCATTTT. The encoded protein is CASSEILQFHQPQHF.

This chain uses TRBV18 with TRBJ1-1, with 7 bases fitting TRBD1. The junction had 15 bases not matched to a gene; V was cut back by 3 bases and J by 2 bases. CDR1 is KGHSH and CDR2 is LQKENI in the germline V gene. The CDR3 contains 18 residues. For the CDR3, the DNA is TGTGCCAGCTCACCGAAACAACATAACAGGGGATCAAACACTGAAGCTTTCTTT. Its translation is CASSPKQHNRGSNTEAFF. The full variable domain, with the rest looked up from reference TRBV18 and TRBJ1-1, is NAGVMQNPRHLVRRRGQEARLRCSPMKGHSHVYWYRQLPEEGLKFMVYLQKENIIDESGMPKERFSAEFPKEGPSILRIQQVVRGDSAAYFCASSPKQHNRGSNTEAFFGQGTRLTVV.